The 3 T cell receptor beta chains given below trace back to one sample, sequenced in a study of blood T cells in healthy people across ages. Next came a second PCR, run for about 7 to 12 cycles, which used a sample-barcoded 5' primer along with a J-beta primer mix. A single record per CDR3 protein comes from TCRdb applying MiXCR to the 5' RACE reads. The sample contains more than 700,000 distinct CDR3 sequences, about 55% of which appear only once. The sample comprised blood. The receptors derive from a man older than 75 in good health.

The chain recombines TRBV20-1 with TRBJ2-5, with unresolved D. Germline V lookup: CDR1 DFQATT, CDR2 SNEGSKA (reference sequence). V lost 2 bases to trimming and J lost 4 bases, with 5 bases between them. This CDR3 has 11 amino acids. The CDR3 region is CSARRTETQYF. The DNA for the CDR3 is TGCAGTGCTAGACGTACAGAGACCCAGTACTTC.

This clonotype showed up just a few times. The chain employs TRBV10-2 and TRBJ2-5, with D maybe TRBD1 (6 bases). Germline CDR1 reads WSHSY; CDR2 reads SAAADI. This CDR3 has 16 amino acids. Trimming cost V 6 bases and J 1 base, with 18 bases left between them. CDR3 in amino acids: CASRSGQTGSQETQYF. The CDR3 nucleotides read TGCGCCAGCAGGTCAGGACAGACGGGGAGCCAAGAGACCCAGTACTTC.

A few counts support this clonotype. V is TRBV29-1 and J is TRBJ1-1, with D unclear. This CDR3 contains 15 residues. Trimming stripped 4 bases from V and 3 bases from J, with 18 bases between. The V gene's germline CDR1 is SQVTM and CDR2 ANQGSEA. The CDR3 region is CSVVIPVSGDTEAFF. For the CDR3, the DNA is TGCAGCGTTGTTATCCCGGTCTCCGGGGACACTGAAGCTTTCTTT.